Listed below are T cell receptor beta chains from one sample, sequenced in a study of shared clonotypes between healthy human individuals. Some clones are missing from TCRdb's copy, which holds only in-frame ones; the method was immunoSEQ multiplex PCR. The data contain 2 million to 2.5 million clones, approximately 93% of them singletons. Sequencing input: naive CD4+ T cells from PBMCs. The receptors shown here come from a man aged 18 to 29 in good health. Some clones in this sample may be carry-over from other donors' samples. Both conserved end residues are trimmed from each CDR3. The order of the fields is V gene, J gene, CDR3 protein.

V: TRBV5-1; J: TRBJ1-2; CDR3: ASSWGTAPNYGYT
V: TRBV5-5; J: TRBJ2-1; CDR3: ASSLTSGNPEF
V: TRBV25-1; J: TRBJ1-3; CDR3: ASSVVSGNTIY
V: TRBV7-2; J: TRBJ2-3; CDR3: ASSFDTYTDTQY
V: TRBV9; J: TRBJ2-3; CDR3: ASSRASSTDTQY
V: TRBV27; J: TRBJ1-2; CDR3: ASSQSPRGAANYGYT
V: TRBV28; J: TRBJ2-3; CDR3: ASSSSPGQQTDTQY
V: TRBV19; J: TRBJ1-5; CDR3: ASTNRGRNQPQH
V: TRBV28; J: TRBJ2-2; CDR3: ASRTGVTGELF
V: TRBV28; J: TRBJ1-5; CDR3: ASSPSDRNNQPQH
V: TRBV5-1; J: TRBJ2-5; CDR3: ASTRQSQETQY
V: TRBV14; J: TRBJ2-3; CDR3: ASSQPRTSGRATDTQY
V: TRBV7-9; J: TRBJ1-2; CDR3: ASSLASPGQGYGYT
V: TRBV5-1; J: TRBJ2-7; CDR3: ASSLMASGRSGEQY
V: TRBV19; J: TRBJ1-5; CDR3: ASTRTGTLGNQPQH
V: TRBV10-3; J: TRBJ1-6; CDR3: AISDPPRQHNSPLH
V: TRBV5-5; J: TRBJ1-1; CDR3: ASSRTGANTEAF
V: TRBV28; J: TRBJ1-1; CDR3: ASSGGEAF
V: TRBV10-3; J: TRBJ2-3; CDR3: AISDGTVGGGTDTQY
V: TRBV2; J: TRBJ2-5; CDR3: ASADARAQETQY
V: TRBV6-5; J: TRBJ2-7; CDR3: ASGTSYEQY
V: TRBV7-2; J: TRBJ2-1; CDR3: ASSMDARTNEQF
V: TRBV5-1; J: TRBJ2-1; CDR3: ASSLPRLAYNEQF
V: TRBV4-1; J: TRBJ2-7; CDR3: ASSQDKGRGSYEQY
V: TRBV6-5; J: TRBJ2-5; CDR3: ASSTDRDETQY
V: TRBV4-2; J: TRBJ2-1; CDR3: ASSQVDSGSVF